These 5 T cell receptor beta chains originate from one sample sequenced in a study of T cell clonality in common variable immunodeficiency. Method: immunoSEQ multiplex PCR; TCRdb's copy keeps in-frame clones and lacks some. The sample is made up of 40,000 to 60,000 clones, none counted only once. The sample was peripheral blood mononuclear cells. The receptors originated from a person aged 18 to 69 in good health.

On this clone: The CDR3 end lies 3 residues beyond the end of the read and is filled in from the germline J gene. The rearrangement joins TRBV5-1 to TRBJ2-1; 10 nucleotides align to TRBD2. Germline V gives CDR1 SGHRS, CDR2 YFSETQ. Germline trimming cut 4 bases from V and 7 bases from J; bases unmatched to any gene: 11. There are 16 residues in the CDR3. The CDR3 sequence: CASSPIAGGGHNEQFF. The sequenced CDR3 bases are TGCGCCAGCAGCCCTATAGCGGGGGGAGGTCATAATGAG.

This clone was counted many times. With the read ending 3 residues before the CDR3 end, the germline J gene is used to fill in that end. In the same sample, other DNA sequences code for this CDR3. The V call is TRBV5-6, the J call TRBJ1-3, with a tentative D call TRBD1 (6 bases). The germline V gene encodes CDR1 SGHDT and CDR2 YYEEEE. Trimming took 6 bases from V and 7 from J, leaving 17 bases between them. The CDR3 contains 14 residues. CDR3 residues: CASTRLRGRNTIYF. The sequenced part of the CDR3 DNA is TGTGCCAGCACCCGCCTCAGGGGACGGAACACC. The entire variable domain, with the rest obtained from reference TRBV5-6 and TRBJ1-3, is as follows: DAGVTQSPTHLIKTRGQQVTLRCSPKSGHDTVSWYQQALGQGPQFIFQYYEEEERQRGNFPDRFSGHQFPNYSSELNVNALLLGDSALYLCASTRLRGRNTIYFGEGSWLTVV.

In this sample, this clone turned up many times. The part of the CDR3 DNA that was read is TGTGCCATCCAAGTCGGCCAGGGATTCTCCTACGAG. Translated: CAIQVGQGFSYE. The whole CDR3 sequence reads CAIQVGQGFSYEQYF. The V call is TRBV10-3, the J call TRBJ2-7, with D possibly being TRBD1 (5 bases). The sequenced fragment ends 3 residues before the CDR3 boundary, so the rest is inferred from the germline J gene. This CDR3 has 15 amino acids. The germline V gene encodes CDR1 ENHRY and CDR2 SYGVKD. Trimming stripped 8 bases from V and 0 bases from J, with 17 bases between.

This clone was counted ten times or more. Sequencing ends 3 residues short of the CDR3 end; the germline J gene provides the rest. V gene TRBV20-1 combines with J gene TRBJ2-1, with TRBD1 identical over 7 bases. The CDR3 is made up of 16 amino acids. The germline gives CDR1 DFQATT, CDR2 SNEGSKA (reference sequence). V dropped 1 base and J dropped 1; count of bases not matched to a gene: 7. CDR3 loop: CSARARPGQSYNEQFF. CDR3 DNA, as far as it was read: TGCAGTGCTAGAGCGCGGCCGGGACAGTCCTACAATGAG.

About this clone: The read terminates 3 residues before the CDR3 end, so the remaining end is supplied by the germline J gene. The rearrangement joins TRBV18 to TRBJ2-2, with 9 bases matching TRBD2. Trimming at V came to 4 bases and at J to 4 bases, leaving 13 bases not matched to a gene. Germline assignment: CDR1 KGHSH and CDR2 LQKENI. The CDR3 contains 18 residues. The CDR3 protein is CASSLLTLAGALTGELFF. The CDR3 DNA, read in part, is TGTGCCAGCTCACTACTCACCTTAGCGGGGGCCCTCACCGGGGAG.